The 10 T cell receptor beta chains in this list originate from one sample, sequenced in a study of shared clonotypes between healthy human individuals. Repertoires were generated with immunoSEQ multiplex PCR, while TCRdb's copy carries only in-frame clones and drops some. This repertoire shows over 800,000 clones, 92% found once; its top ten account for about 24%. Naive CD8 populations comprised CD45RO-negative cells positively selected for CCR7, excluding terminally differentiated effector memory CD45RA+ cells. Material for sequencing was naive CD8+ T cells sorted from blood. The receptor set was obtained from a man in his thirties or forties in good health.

The CDR3 coding sequence is TGTGCCAGCAGTTTACTGGCGGGAGGGCCTTATTACGAGCAGTACTTC. This translates into CASSLLAGGPYYEQYF. The chain joins TRBV28 to TRBJ2-7, with 9 bases aligning to TRBD2. The length of the CDR3 is 16 residues. Germline V gives CDR1 MDHEN, CDR2 SYDVKM. Trimming at V came to 2 bases and at J to 4 bases, leaving 9 bases not matched to a gene.

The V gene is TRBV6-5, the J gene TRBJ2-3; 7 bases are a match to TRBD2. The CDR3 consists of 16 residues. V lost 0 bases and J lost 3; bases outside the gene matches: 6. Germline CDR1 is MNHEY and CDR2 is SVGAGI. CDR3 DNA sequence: TGTGCCAGCAGTTACTCGGGGCGGGAGCATACAGATACGCAGTATTTT. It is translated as CASSYSGREHTDTQYF.

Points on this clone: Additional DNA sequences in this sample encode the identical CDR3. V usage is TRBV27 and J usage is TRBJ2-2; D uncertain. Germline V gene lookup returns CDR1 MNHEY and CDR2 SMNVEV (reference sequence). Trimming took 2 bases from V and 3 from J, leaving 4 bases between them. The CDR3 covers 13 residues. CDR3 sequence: CASSLRYTGELFF. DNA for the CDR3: TGTGCCAGCAGTTTACGATACACCGGGGAGCTGTTTTTT.

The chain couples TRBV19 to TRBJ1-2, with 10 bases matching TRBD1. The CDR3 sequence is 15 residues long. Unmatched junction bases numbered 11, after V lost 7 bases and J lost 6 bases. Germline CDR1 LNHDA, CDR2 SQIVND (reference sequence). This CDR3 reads CASKRQGAIVDGYTF. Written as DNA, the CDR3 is TGTGCCAGTAAGCGACAGGGGGCTATTGTGGATGGCTACACCTTC.

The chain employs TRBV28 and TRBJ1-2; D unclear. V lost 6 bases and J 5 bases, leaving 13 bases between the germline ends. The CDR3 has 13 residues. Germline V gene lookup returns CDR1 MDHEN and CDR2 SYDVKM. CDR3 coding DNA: TGTGCCAGCAGCCCCCCGGAACAATATGGCTACACCTTC. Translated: CASSPPEQYGYTF.

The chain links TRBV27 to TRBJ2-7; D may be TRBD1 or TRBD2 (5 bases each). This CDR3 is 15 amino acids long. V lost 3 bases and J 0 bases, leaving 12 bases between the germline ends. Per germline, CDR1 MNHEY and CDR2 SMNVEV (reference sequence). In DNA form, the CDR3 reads TGTGCCAGCAGTTTCGGGGACGCCGGCTCCTACGAGCAGTACTTC. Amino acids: CASSFGDAGSYEQYF.

CDR3 nucleotide sequence: TGTGCCAGCAGTTACCCCCAGGGGGCGGGGAATGAGCAGTTCTTC. This encodes CASSYPQGAGNEQFF. V and J are TRBV6-5 and TRBJ2-1; 8 nucleotides match TRBD1. The CDR3 sequence is 15 residues long. Unmatched junction bases numbered 7, after V lost 2 bases and J lost 7 bases. Germline values: CDR1 MNHEY, CDR2 SVGAGI.

CDR3 amino acids: CAIRTGSNYEQYF. The DNA of the CDR3 is TGTGCCATCAGGACGGGGAGTAACTACGAGCAGTACTTC. V usage is TRBV10-3 and J usage is TRBJ2-7; possibly TRBD2 for D (5 bases). The length of the CDR3 is 13 residues. The V gene's germline CDR1 is ENHRY and CDR2 SYGVKD. Trimming left V 6 bases short and J 3 bases short, with 12 bases between.

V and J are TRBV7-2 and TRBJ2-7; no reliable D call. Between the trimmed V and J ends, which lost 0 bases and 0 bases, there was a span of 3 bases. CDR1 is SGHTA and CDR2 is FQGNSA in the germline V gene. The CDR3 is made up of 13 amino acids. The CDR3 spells CASSLAFSYEQYF. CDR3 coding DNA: TGTGCCAGCAGCTTAGCGTTCTCCTACGAGCAGTACTTC.

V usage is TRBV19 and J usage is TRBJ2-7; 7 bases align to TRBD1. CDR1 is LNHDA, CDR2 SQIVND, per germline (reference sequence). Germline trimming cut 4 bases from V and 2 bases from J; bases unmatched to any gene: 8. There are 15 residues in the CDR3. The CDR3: CASSNSDRVTYEQYF. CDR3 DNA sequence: TGTGCCAGTAGTAATAGTGACAGGGTCACCTACGAGCAGTACTTC.